Presented here are 14 T cell receptor beta chains from one specimen sequenced in a study of blood T cell repertoires in COVID-19. Assay used: immunoSEQ multiplex PCR; TCRdb lists only in-frame clones, some missing. Here the sample spans under 80,000 clones, roughly three quarters being singletons. The sample consisted of peripheral blood. The origin of the receptors is a human donor in a cohort sampled during active COVID-19.

The chain links TRBV4-3 to TRBJ2-3; 8 nucleotides agree with TRBD2. The germline V gene has CDR1 LGHNA and CDR2 YSLEER. V was pared by 0 bases and J by 5 bases, with 7 bases of the junction left unmatched. The CDR3 loop spans 16 amino acids. In DNA form, the CDR3 reads TGCGCCAGCAGCCAAGAATGGATAGCGGGGATAGATACGCAGTATTTT. This sequence encodes CASSQEWIAGIDTQYF.

The CDR3: CASSSGQGFRYEQYF. CDR3 coding DNA: TGTGCCAGCAGTTCAGGACAGGGGTTCCGTTACGAGCAGTACTTC. The rearrangement links TRBV28 to TRBJ2-7, with 9 bases matching TRBD1. The V and J ends lost 4 bases and 4 bases, in that order; junction bases with no gene match: 8. The CDR3 has 15 amino acids. Germline V CDR1 and CDR2: MDHEN, SYDVKM.

The V gene is TRBV5-1, the J gene TRBJ1-2, with D tentatively TRBD1 (5 bases). Germline V lookup: CDR1 SGHRS, CDR2 YFSETQ. This CDR3 contains 15 residues. The V and J ends lost 3 bases and 2 bases respectively, with 14 bases between them. DNA of the CDR3: TGCGCCAGCAGCTCCGGCGGTCGGGGGAACTATGGCTACACCTTC. Translated: CASSSGGRGNYGYTF.

The chain combines TRBV14 with TRBJ2-7, with D perhaps TRBD2 (5 bases). Between the trimmed V and J ends, which lost 2 bases and 0 bases, there was a span of 11 bases. Germline V gene sequence: CDR1 SGHDN, CDR2 FVKESK. The CDR3 covers 15 residues. CDR3 sequence (DNA): TGTGCCAGCAGCCAAATAGGGAGCGGCTCCTACGAGCAGTACTTC. Translating it yields CASSQIGSGSYEQYF.

A few counts support this clone. The chain employs TRBV6-1 and TRBJ2-7, with D hard to call. CDR1 and CDR2 from the germline V gene are MNHNS and SASEGT. This CDR3 is built from 15 residues. V was trimmed by 2 bases and J by 4 bases, leaving 15 bases between them. The CDR3 nucleotides are TGTGCCAGCAGTGAATGGTCTGACAACCGTTACGAGCAGTACTTC. Translation gives CASSEWSDNRYEQYF.

The rearrangement links TRBV7-2 to TRBJ2-5; 7 bases agree with TRBD1. The J segment lost 0 bases and the V segment lost 3 bases, leaving 4 bases of the junction unmatched. This CDR3 region has 15 residues. CDR1 SGHTA and CDR2 FQGNSA come from the germline V gene. Written as DNA, the CDR3 is TGTGCCAGCAGCTTGTTAGGACAGGACCAAGAGACCCAGTACTTC. Amino acids: CASSLLGQDQETQYF.

Regarding this clone: Other DNA sequences in this sample translate to the same CDR3. V and J are TRBV4-3 and TRBJ2-2; the D gene is possibly TRBD2 (6 bases). CDR1 and CDR2 (germline): LGHNA, YSLEER. This CDR3 is built from 16 residues. The V end was cut by 3 bases, the J end by 3 bases, with 14 bases between. The CDR3 spells CASSQLVGGDTGELFF. The CDR3 DNA reads TGCGCCAGCAGCCAGTTGGTAGGCGGGGACACCGGGGAGCTGTTTTTT.

CDR3 residues: CASSQESEQGARKAFF. CDR3 in DNA: TGCGCCAGCAGCCAAGAGTCGGAACAGGGGGCTAGAAAAGCTTTCTTT. The V gene is TRBV4-3, the J gene TRBJ1-1, with TRBD1 matching 9 bases. The CDR3 loop spans 16 amino acids. With V trimmed by 0 bases and J by 9 bases, 11 bases remained unmatched. Germline V gene lookup returns CDR1 LGHNA and CDR2 YSLEER.

Relative to its sample, this clone is medium-sized. V gene TRBV2 combines with J gene TRBJ2-1; 10 bases align to TRBD2. Looked up from germline, CDR1 is SNHLY and CDR2 is FYNNEI. The CDR3 totals 13 residues. With V trimmed by 3 bases and J by 14 bases, 7 bases remained unmatched. This CDR3 is CASSDRASGSKFF. The CDR3 DNA reads as TGTGCCAGCAGTGACCGGGCTAGCGGGAGTAAGTTCTTC.

This chain joins TRBV9 and TRBJ1-3; 7 nucleotides align to TRBD1. V shed 4 bases and J 0 bases; nucleotides not matched to a gene: 10. The germline V gene has CDR1 SGDLS and CDR2 YYNGEE. The CDR3 sequence is 17 residues long. For the CDR3, the DNA is TGTGCCAGCAGCTTGGGACAGACTCCAAACTCTGGAAACACCATATATTTT. It codes for CASSLGQTPNSGNTIYF. The full variable domain, in which reference TRBV9 and TRBJ1-3 provide the parts outside the CDR3, is DSGVTQTPKHLITATGQRVTLRCSPRSGDLSVYWYQQSLDQGLQFLIQYYNGEERAKGNILERFSAQQFPDLHSELNLSSLELGDSALYFCASSLGQTPNSGNTIYFGEGSWLTVV.

J is TRBJ2-5 and V is TRBV5-1; the match to TRBD2 covers 8 bases. The CDR3 consists of 15 residues. The J segment lost 3 bases and the V segment lost 0 bases, leaving 4 bases of the junction unmatched. CDR1 is SGHRS and CDR2 is YFSETQ in the germline V gene. The CDR3 DNA reads TGCGCCAGCAGCTTGGGTCTAGCGGGCAAAGAGACCCAGTACTTC. The encoded protein is CASSLGLAGKETQYF.

The chain joins TRBV18 to TRBJ1-3; TRBD1 agrees at 7 bases. The V segment lost 2 bases and the J segment 0 bases; nucleotides outside the gene matches: 4. Germline lookup yields CDR1 KGHSH and CDR2 LQKENI. The CDR3 loop spans 16 amino acids. This CDR3 reads CASSPWDSGSGNTIYF. Written as DNA, the CDR3 is TGTGCCAGCTCACCATGGGACAGCGGCTCTGGAAACACCATATATTTT.

The rearrangement links TRBV7-2 to TRBJ1-1; D may be TRBD1 (5 bases). This CDR3 has 15 amino acids. Between the trimmed V and J ends, which lost 1 base and 4 bases, there was a span of 13 bases. Germline assignment: CDR1 SGHTA and CDR2 FQGNSA. Written as DNA, the CDR3 is TGTGCCAGCAGCTTAGAGGCAGGGTTTGGCACTGAAGCTTTCTTT. It encodes CASSLEAGFGTEAFF.

V is TRBV12-5 and J is TRBJ2-7; D might be TRBD2 (5 bases). The V end was cut by 1 base, the J end by 1 base, with 11 bases between. The germline V gene encodes CDR1 LGHNT and CDR2 FRNRAP. The CDR3 length is 15 residues. The CDR3 DNA follows: TGTGCTAGTGGTTTGGCCACCGGACTTTCCTACGAGCAGTACGTC. This sequence encodes CASGLATGLSYEQYV.